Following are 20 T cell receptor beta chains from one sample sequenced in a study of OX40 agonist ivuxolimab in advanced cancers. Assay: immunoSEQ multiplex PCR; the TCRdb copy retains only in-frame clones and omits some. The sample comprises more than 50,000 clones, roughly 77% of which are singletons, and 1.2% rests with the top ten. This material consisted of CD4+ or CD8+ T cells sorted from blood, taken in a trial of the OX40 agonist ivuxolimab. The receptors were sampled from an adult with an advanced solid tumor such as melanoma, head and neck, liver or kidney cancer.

This CDR3 is CASSLAPGQLTYGYTF. CDR3 bases: TGTGCCAGCAGCTTAGCCCCGGGACAGTTAACATATGGCTACACCTTC. V gene TRBV7-2 combines with J gene TRBJ1-2; 7 bases fit TRBD1. This CDR3 spans 16 amino acids. The germline CDR1 and CDR2 sequences are SGHTA and FQGNSA. V lost 0 bases to trimming and J lost 5 bases; unmatched junction nucleotides: 9.

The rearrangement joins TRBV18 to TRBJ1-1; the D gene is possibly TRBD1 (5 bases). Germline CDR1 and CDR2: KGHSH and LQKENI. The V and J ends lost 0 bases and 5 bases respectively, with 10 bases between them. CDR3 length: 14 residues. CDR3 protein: CASSPPAGWTEAFF. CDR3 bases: TGTGCCAGCTCACCACCGGCAGGGTGGACTGAAGCTTTCTTT.

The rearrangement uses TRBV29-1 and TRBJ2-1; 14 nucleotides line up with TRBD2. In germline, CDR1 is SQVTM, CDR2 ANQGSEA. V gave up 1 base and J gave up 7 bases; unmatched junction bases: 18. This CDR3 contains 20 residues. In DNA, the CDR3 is TGCAGCGTTGAAGGACCTCCCGGGACTAGCGGGAGAGAAGTAGTAAATGAGCAGTTCTTC. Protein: CSVEGPPGTSGREVVNEQFF.

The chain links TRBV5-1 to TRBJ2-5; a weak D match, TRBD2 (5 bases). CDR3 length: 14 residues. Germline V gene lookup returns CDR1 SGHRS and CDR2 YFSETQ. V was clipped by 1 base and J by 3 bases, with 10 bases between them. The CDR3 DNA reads TGCGCCAGCAGCTTGACGGAGGCGAAAGAGACCCAGTACTTC. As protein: CASSLTEAKETQYF.

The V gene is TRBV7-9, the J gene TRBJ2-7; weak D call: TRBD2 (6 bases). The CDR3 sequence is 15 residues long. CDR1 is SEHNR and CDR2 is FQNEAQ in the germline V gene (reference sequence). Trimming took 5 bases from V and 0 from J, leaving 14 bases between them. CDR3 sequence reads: CASSPRGGSSYEQYF. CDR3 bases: TGTGCCAGCAGCCCCCGGGGAGGTAGCTCCTACGAGCAGTACTTC. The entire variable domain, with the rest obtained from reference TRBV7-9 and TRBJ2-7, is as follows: DTGVSQNPRHKITKRGQNVTFRCDPISEHNRLYWYRQTLGQGPEFLTYFQNEAQLEKSRLLSDRFSAERPKGSFSTLEIQRTEQGDSAMYLCASSPRGGSSYEQYFGPGTRLTVT.

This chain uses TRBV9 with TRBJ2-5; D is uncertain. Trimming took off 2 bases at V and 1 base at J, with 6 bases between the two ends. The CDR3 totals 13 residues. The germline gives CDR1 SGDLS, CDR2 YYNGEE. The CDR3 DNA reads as TGTGCCAGCAGCGTCAACAGCCAAGAGACCCAGTACTTC. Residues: CASSVNSQETQYF.

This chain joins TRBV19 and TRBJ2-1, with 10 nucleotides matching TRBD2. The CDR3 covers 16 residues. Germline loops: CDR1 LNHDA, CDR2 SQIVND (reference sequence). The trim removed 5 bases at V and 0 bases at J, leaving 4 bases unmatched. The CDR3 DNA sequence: TGTGCCAGTAGTTTCCCTAGCGGGAGCTCCTACAATGAGCAGTTCTTC. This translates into CASSFPSGSSYNEQFF. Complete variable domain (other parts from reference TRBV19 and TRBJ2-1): DGGITQSPKYLFRKEGQNVTLSCEQNLNHDAMYWYRQDPGQGLRLIYYSQIVNDFQKGDIAEGYSVSREKKESFPLTVTSAQKNPTAFYLCASSFPSGSSYNEQFFGPGTRLTVL.

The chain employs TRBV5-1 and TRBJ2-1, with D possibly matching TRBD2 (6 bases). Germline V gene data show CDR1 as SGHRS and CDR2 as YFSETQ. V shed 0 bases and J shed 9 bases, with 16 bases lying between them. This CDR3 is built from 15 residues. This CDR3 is CASSLGSGSLGEQFF. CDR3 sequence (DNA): TGCGCCAGCAGCTTGGGCTCCGGGAGTTTAGGTGAGCAGTTCTTC. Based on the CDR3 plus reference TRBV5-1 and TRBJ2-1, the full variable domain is KAGVTQTPRYLIKTRGQQVTLSCSPISGHRSVSWYQQTPGQGLQFLFEYFSETQRNKGNFPGRFSGRQFSNSRSEMNVSTLELGDSALYLCASSLGSGSLGEQFFGPGTRLTVL.

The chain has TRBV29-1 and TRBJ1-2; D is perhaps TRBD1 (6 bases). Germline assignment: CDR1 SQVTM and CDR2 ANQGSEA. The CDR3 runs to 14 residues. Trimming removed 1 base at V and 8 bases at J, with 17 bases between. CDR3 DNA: TGCAGCGTTGAAGGACAGGAGGGGTCGGAAGGCTACACCTTC. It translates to CSVEGQEGSEGYTF.

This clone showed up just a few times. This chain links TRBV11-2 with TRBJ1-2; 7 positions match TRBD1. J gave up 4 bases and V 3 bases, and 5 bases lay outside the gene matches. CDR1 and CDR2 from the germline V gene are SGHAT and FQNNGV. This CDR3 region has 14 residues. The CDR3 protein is CASSFLTGAYGYTF. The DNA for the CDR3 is TGTGCCAGCAGCTTCCTAACAGGGGCCTATGGCTACACCTTC.

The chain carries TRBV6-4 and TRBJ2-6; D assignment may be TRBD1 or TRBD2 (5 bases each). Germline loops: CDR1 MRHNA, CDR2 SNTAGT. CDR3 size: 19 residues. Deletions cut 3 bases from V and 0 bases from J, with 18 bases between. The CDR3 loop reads CASSEGTPNGGSGANVLTF. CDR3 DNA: TGTGCCAGCAGTGAAGGGACGCCCAATGGGGGCTCTGGGGCCAACGTCCTGACTTTC.

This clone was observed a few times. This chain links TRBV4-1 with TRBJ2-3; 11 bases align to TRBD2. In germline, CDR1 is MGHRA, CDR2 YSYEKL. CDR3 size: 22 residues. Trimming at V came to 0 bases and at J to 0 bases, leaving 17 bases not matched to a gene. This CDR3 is CASSQEGGASGGTKISTDTQYF. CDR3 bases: TGCGCCAGCAGCCAAGAGGGAGGAGCTAGCGGGGGGACCAAGATTAGCACAGATACGCAGTATTTT.

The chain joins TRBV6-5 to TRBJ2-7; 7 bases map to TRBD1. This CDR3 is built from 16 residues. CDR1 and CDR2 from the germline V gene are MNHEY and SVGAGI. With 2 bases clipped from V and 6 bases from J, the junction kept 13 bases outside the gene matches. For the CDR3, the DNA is TGTGCCAGCAGTTACGGTTCTACAGGGGAGCGCTTCGAGCAGTACTTC. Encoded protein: CASSYGSTGERFEQYF.

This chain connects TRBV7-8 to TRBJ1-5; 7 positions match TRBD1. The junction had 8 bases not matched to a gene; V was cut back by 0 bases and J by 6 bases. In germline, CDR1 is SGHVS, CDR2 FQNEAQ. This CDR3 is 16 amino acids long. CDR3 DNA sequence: TGTGCCAGCAGCTTAGCTTCAGGGGGTATTAGTCAGCCCCAGCATTTT. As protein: CASSLASGGISQPQHF.

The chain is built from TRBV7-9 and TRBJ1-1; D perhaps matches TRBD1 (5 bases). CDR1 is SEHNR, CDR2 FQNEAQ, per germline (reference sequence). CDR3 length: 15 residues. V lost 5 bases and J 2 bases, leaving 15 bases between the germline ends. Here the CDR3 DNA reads TGTGCCAGCAGCCCAACTGGCAGGGTCAACACTGAAGCTTTCTTT. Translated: CASSPTGRVNTEAFF.

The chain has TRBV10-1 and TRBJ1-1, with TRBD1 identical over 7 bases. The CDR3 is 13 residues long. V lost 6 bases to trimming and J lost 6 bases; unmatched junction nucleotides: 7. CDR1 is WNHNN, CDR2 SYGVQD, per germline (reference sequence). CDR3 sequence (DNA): TGCGCCAGCAGCACAGGGGACAAAGCTGAAGCTTTCTTT. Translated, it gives CASSTGDKAEAFF.

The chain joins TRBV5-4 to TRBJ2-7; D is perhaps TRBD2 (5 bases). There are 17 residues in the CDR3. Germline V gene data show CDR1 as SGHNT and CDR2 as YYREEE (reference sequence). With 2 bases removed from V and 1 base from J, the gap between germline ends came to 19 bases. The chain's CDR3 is CASSFGGLGDRSYEQYF. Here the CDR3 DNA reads TGTGCCAGCAGCTTTGGAGGTTTGGGAGACCGATCCTACGAGCAGTACTTC. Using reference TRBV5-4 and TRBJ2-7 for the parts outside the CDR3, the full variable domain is ETGVTQSPTHLIKTRGQQVTLRCSSQSGHNTVSWYQQALGQGPQFIFQYYREEENGRGNFPPRFSGLQFPNYSSELNVNALELDDSALYLCASSFGGLGDRSYEQYFGPGTRLTVT.

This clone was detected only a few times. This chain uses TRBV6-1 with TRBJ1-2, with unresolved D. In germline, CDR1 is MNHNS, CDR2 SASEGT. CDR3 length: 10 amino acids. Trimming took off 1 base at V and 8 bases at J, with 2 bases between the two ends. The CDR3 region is CASSEVGYTF. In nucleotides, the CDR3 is TGTGCCAGCAGTGAAGTCGGCTACACCTTC.

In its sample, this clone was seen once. The CDR3 DNA sequence: TGTGCCAGTAGTATTCGCGCGACGGTGGAGAACACTGAAGCTTTCTTT. It is translated as CASSIRATVENTEAFF. The chain couples TRBV19 to TRBJ1-1; D uncertain. CDR3 length: 16 residues. CDR1 and CDR2 from the germline V gene are LNHDA and SQIVND (reference sequence). The ends were cut back, 3 bases at V and 1 base at J, with 15 bases in the middle.

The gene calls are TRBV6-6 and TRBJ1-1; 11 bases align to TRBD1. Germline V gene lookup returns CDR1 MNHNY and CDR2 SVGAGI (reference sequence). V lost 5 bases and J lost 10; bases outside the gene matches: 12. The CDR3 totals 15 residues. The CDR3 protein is CASSRPGTGGVVAFF. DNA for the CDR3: TGTGCCAGCAGTCGGCCAGGGACAGGGGGAGTCGTAGCTTTCTTT.